The 20 T cell receptor beta chains below all came from one sample that was sequenced in a study of blood T cell repertoires in COVID-19. Method: immunoSEQ multiplex PCR; TCRdb's copy keeps in-frame clones and lacks some. The data contain 77,000 or so clones, more than 75% of them seen just once; the ten biggest clones take up over 25%. The specimen was peripheral blood. The receptors here all came from a woman older than 75 with active or convalescent COVID-19.

The chain employs TRBV10-3 and TRBJ2-7; 9 bases map to TRBD2. This CDR3 region has 14 residues. V lost 3 bases, J lost 1 base, and 1 base stayed unmatched. Germline CDR1 ENHRY, CDR2 SYGVKD. The CDR3 DNA reads TGTGCCATCAGTGACCTAGCGGGGTCCTACGAGCAGTACTTC. This encodes CAISDLAGSYEQYF.

The rearrangement uses TRBV11-2 and TRBJ1-4; 7 bases agree with TRBD1. The CDR3 totals 17 residues. Trimming took 2 bases from V and 3 from J; bases not matched to a gene: 9. Looked up from germline, CDR1 is SGHAT and CDR2 is FQNNGV. The CDR3 sequence: CASSLPPSQGANEKLFF. CDR3 coding DNA: TGTGCCAGCAGCTTACCTCCGTCTCAGGGGGCTAATGAAAAACTGTTTTTT.

The chain uses TRBV29-1 and TRBJ2-7; 7 nucleotides match TRBD1. J lost 0 bases, V lost 6 bases, and 8 bases had no gene match. In germline, CDR1 is SQVTM, CDR2 ANQGSEA. The CDR3 covers 14 residues. CDR3 sequence: CSVLAQGHSYEQYF. The CDR3 nucleotides are TGCAGCGTGCTGGCACAGGGGCACTCCTACGAGCAGTACTTC.

This sequence joins TRBV27 and TRBJ1-2; a weak D match, TRBD1 (6 bases). This CDR3 spans 15 amino acids. V lost 4 bases to trimming and J lost 4 bases, with 16 bases between them. Germline CDR1 and CDR2: MNHEY and SMNVEV (reference sequence). The CDR3 reads CASSSYRAGGYGYTF. The CDR3 DNA follows: TGTGCCAGCAGTTCCTACAGGGCGGGAGGCTATGGCTACACCTTC.

This clone appeared a few times. The chain carries TRBV6-6 and TRBJ1-1; D perhaps matches TRBD1 (5 bases). The CDR3 totals 14 residues. CDR1 and CDR2 (germline): MNHNY, SVGAGI (reference sequence). Trimming took 6 bases from V and 0 from J, leaving 11 bases between them. The CDR3 region is CASRRDAMNTEAFF. CDR3 nucleotides: TGTGCCAGCAGGCGGGACGCAATGAACACTGAAGCTTTCTTT.

The genes are TRBV10-3 and TRBJ1-5, with a weak D call TRBD1 (5 bases). Germline values: CDR1 ENHRY, CDR2 SYGVKD. Between the trimmed V and J ends, which lost 4 bases and 7 bases, there was a span of 11 bases. The CDR3 extends over 13 amino acids. In DNA, the CDR3 is TGTGCCATCAGTGGGGAGGGGATCCAGCCCCAGCATTTT. This gives the protein CAISGEGIQPQHF.

The rearrangement joins TRBV5-1 to TRBJ1-2; TRBD1 is a possible D gene (5 bases). Between the trimmed V and J ends, which lost 4 bases and 0 bases, there was a span of 19 bases. Germline V gene lookup returns CDR1 SGHRS and CDR2 YFSETQ. This CDR3 comprises 17 residues. The CDR3 bases are TGCGCCAGCAGCCACAGGTCGGCTAGTGAAGCTAACTATGGCTACACCTTC. Translation: CASSHRSASEANYGYTF.

This chain uses TRBV6-5 with TRBJ2-7; 7 nucleotides line up with TRBD1. The CDR3 consists of 15 residues. Germline CDR1 is MNHEY and CDR2 is SVGAGI. After removal of 4 bases from V and 0 bases from J, the junction contained 6 bases not matched to a gene. The CDR3 coding sequence is TGTGCCAGCAGTTCTGCTGGGGACAGCTCCTACGAGCAGTACTTC. Translating it yields CASSSAGDSSYEQYF.

This clone was counted between two and nine times. CDR3 sequence reads: CASSELTGGTNEKLFF. CDR3 DNA: TGTGCCAGTAGTGAACTGACAGGGGGCACTAATGAAAAACTGTTTTTT. J is TRBJ1-4 and V is TRBV19; TRBD1 agrees at 10 bases. The CDR3 loop spans 16 amino acids. V lost 5 bases and J lost 2; bases outside the gene matches: 5. Looked up from germline, CDR1 is LNHDA and CDR2 is SQIVND (reference sequence). Based on the CDR3 plus reference TRBV19 and TRBJ1-4, the full variable domain is DGGITQSPKYLFRKEGQNVTLSCEQNLNHDAMYWYRQDPGQGLRLIYYSQIVNDFQKGDIAEGYSVSREKKESFPLTVTSAQKNPTAFYLCASSELTGGTNEKLFFGSGTQLSVL.

The J gene is TRBJ1-5, the V gene TRBV9, with a possible D match to TRBD1 (6 bases). The CDR3 covers 15 residues. The germline V and J ends were trimmed by 4 bases and 4 bases, with 15 bases remaining between them. CDR1 and CDR2 from the germline V gene are SGDLS and YYNGEE. CDR3 sequence: CASSIGGGGNQPQHF. In DNA, the CDR3 is TGTGCCAGCAGCATAGGAGGGGGAGGGAATCAGCCCCAGCATTTT.

This chain connects TRBV7-2 to TRBJ2-1; 11 bases line up with TRBD2. Per germline, CDR1 SGHTA and CDR2 FQGNSA. The CDR3 covers 15 residues. V lost 3 bases to trimming and J lost 8 bases; unmatched junction nucleotides: 6. In nucleotides, the CDR3 is TGTGCCAGCAGCTTTCAAGTAGCGGGGGGGTATGAGCAGTTCTTC. Its translation: CASSFQVAGGYEQFF.

V gene TRBV6-2 or TRBV6-3 combines with J gene TRBJ2-1; a weak D match, TRBD2 (5 bases). V was trimmed by 6 bases and J by 1 base, leaving 19 bases between them. The CDR3 is 17 amino acids. Germline V gene data show CDR1 as MNHEY and CDR2 as SVGEGT. CDR3 nucleotide sequence: TGTGCCAGCAGCCGCGGACTCAGCGCCGCTTCCTACAATGAGCAGTTCTTC. Its protein is CASSRGLSAASYNEQFF.

The chain combines TRBV19 with TRBJ2-3; D is perhaps TRBD2 (6 bases). CDR3 length equals 18 residues. V was shortened by 9 bases and J by 0 bases, with 25 bases between the two germline ends. Germline values: CDR1 LNHDA, CDR2 SQIVND (reference sequence). CDR3: CASSGSGSGHPSTDTQYF. The CDR3 DNA sequence: TGTGCCAGCAGTGGGTCCGGTAGCGGACACCCTAGCACAGATACGCAGTATTTT.

The V call is TRBV6-1, the J call TRBJ2-1; 7 bases are a match to TRBD2. This CDR3 has 16 residues. Germline assignment: CDR1 MNHNS and CDR2 SASEGT. The J segment lost 2 bases and the V segment lost 2 bases, leaving 6 bases of the junction unmatched. CDR3 residues: CASSESRGDPYNEQFF. The CDR3, as DNA: TGTGCCAGCAGTGAAAGCCGGGGGGACCCCTACAATGAGCAGTTCTTC.

The rearrangement links TRBV7-8 to TRBJ1-6, with D unresolved. This CDR3 has 12 residues. V was pared by 5 bases and J by 14 bases, with 13 bases between. Germline CDR1 is SGHVS and CDR2 is FQNEAQ. The CDR3 DNA follows: TGTGCCAGCAGCCCAGGCGAGATCTCCCTCCACTTT. Translated: CASSPGEISLHF.

V and J are TRBV3-1 (or the pseudogene TRBV3-2) and TRBJ1-1, with 8 bases fitting TRBD1. The germline V gene encodes CDR1 LGHDT and CDR2 YNNKEL (reference sequence). J was trimmed by 3 bases and V by 5 bases; bases with no gene match: 8. The CDR3 has 15 amino acids. CDR3 sequence reads: CASSGTQGADTEAFF. Written as DNA, the CDR3 is TGTGCCAGCAGCGGAACCCAGGGGGCGGACACTGAAGCTTTCTTT.

This chain uses TRBV6-5 with TRBJ2-5, with D unresolved. The germline V and J ends were trimmed by 11 bases and 4 bases, with 17 bases remaining between them. The length of the CDR3 is 13 residues. From germline, CDR1 is MNHEY and CDR2 SVGAGI. The CDR3 sequence: CAGRLRVGETQYF. The CDR3 DNA reads as TGTGCCGGTCGGCTCCGGGTAGGAGAGACCCAGTACTTC.

The chain uses TRBV27 and TRBJ1-2; D remains unclear. Per germline, CDR1 MNHEY and CDR2 SMNVEV (reference sequence). V was clipped by 3 bases and J by 8 bases, with 13 bases between them. CDR3 length: 13 amino acids. This CDR3 reads CASSFNREGGYTF. In DNA, the CDR3 is TGTGCCAGCAGTTTCAATCGGGAGGGAGGCTACACCTTC.

The genes are TRBV6-6 and TRBJ2-7; the match to TRBD2 covers 12 bases. Looked up from germline, CDR1 is MNHNY and CDR2 is SVGAGI (reference sequence). The CDR3 runs to 14 residues. V shed 2 bases, J shed 5 bases, and the junction held 1 base outside the gene matches. The CDR3 region is CASSYLAGGNEQYF. The CDR3 DNA sequence: TGTGCCAGCAGTTACCTAGCGGGGGGGAACGAGCAGTACTTC.

V is TRBV30 and J is TRBJ1-3, with TRBD1 as a possible D gene (6 bases). The V gene's germline CDR1 is GTSNPN and CDR2 SVGIG (reference sequence). Trimming shortened V by 0 bases and J by 2 bases, and 17 bases separated the two germline ends. The CDR3 runs to 17 residues. CDR3: CAWSVAGGALAGNTIYF. The CDR3 coding sequence is TGTGCCTGGAGTGTAGCGGGGGGCGCCCTGGCTGGAAACACCATATATTTT.